The present T cell receptor (beta chain) was sequenced within a study of somatic mutations in cytotoxic T cells in rheumatoid arthritis (dated by TCRdb to the late 2010s). Background on the whole study: Patient peripheral blood (less than 31 ml EDTA) was drawn right after diagnosis and before any treatment started. A FACSAria II or Sony SH800 was used to flow-sort some V beta antibody-stained T-cell populations at nearly 100% purity, and TCRB sequencing was also done on sorted V beta1+ cells. The study asked whether expanded CD8+ T-cell clones in newly diagnosed, untreated rheumatoid arthritis carry somatic mutations, and used TCRB deep sequencing to characterize clonality. TCRB deep sequencing was performed for more than 50 rheumatoid arthritis patients and 15 to 20 healthy controls. Median age was essentially the same in the patient group and the control group.

In regard to this clone: The clone's antigen remains unknown. Per-nucleotide qualities are absent, and no much larger clonotype sits a single base away.

The immunoSEQ assay was applied to genomic DNA for TCRB CDR3 sequencing. The source study handled its data this way. Published virus-specific TCRB sequences were compared with patient CD8+ clones larger than 1%, and only a few matches were found. Nothing other than productive TCRB rearrangements was included in the analyses. Defining a clone by its unique TCRB CDR3 sequence, the study calculated clonality as a productive clonality index derived from Shannon entropy. The template counts of each clone relative to the total templates per sample were used to calculate repertoire overlap between two samples. V-gene usage measured by flow cytometry correlated with TCRB sequencing V-gene usage, with a Spearman r of around 0.59. Held by TCRdb, this immuneACCESS table contains in-frame sequences only and omits some clones. Under half of the omission traces to an unresolved V gene where checked; the cause of the rest is unknown. The DNA gave D and trimming, while V, J and clone size come from that table. Here the sample has about 17,000 clones; roughly 80% occur a single time. Approximately 9.3% of the sample is held by the ten biggest clonotypes.

Reading from cysteine to phenylalanine, the CDR3 counts 15 amino acids. Kept here is only the CDR3 DNA, which spans 45 bases and is read in frame from base 1. The trim is 0 bases for V and 2 bases for J, with a gap of 10 bases between the germline ends. CDR1 MGHRA and CDR2 YSYEKL are derived from the germline V gene. Positive magnetic bead selection on an AutoMACS was used to isolate CD4+ and CD8+ cells, with flow cytometry used to check purity. Clonal expansions were first screened by flow cytometry with a TCR V beta antibody panel, then characterized by TCRB deep sequencing of sorted CD8+ fractions. Peripheral blood mononuclear cells were isolated by Ficoll-Paque PLUS density gradient separation. Nucleospin Tissue or Tissue XS kits were used to extract DNA from CD4-enriched, CD8-enriched or PBMC samples, and a Qubit 2.0 fluorometer was used for quantification. Summary of the overall study and its limitations: The antigen targets of the expanded CD8+ clones were unknown, and absence from virus-specific databases did not rule out viral specificity. In 8 out of 65 patients, more than 20% of CD8+ cells belonged to the largest CD8+ clone, while several identical CD8+ TCRB sequences were shared between blood and synovial fluid. The finding that TRBV07 was slightly underrepresented in patients was left unadjusted for multiple comparisons. Rheumatoid arthritis patients and age-matched healthy controls did not significantly differ in CD8+ T-cell clonality. Healthy controls showed no age-related increase in CD8+ clonality, whereas patients did (Spearman r ≈ 0.49).

The chain employs TRBV4-1 and TRBJ1-2; a confident D gene designation cannot be given. The source material was CD8+ T cells sorted from blood. The sequence was obtained from an adult with rheumatoid arthritis. The CDR3 reads CASSQDSGINYGYTF. The base sequence is TGCGCCAGCAGCCAAGATAGTGGAATCAACTATGGCTACACCTTC.